This TCR beta chain came from a study of T cell responses to AZD1222 COVID-19 vaccine. The data were produced by immunoSEQ multiplex PCR, yet TCRdb's version contains in-frame clones alone and is incomplete. The table has fewer than 95,000 clones, approximately 91% seen once. The CDR3 has 15 amino acids. Deletions cut 7 bases from V and 0 bases from J, with 13 bases between. Per germline, CDR1 MDHEN and CDR2 SYDVKM. To note about this clone: What it binds is unknown.

Findings and limits, study-wide: No repertoire was sampled before or during the peak T cell response, only after it. Spike-specific TCR repertoires showed rising breadth and depth after two AZD1222 doses. At 160-218 and 743-854, vaccine-associated CD4 TCRs were dominant, and they spanned spike.

This receptor was obtained from an adult who received the AZD1222 COVID-19 vaccine. This sequence joins TRBV28 and TRBJ1-3, with D hard to call. This specimen consisted of peripheral blood, obtained 28 days after the second AZD1222 dose. As DNA, the CDR3 is TGTGCCAGCAATCCAAGGCGAGACTCTGGAAACACCATATATTTT. Amino acid sequence: CASNPRRDSGNTIYF.